These 8 T cell receptor beta chains were all obtained from the same sample, sequenced in a study of cytomegalovirus exposure and HLA in healthy donors. Researchers ran the PCR with 60 Vbeta and 13 Jbeta primers. The table came from immunoSEQ multiplex PCR; TCRdb's copy has only in-frame clones and leaves some out. Among 100,000 or so clones listed, 77% were seen once. Material: PBMCs. Receptors were obtained from a woman aged 40-49 years in good health and CMV-seronegative.

The genes are TRBV19 and TRBJ2-7; D is unresolved. Germline CDR1 LNHDA, CDR2 SQIVND (reference sequence). V lost 10 bases to trimming and J lost 0 bases, with 16 bases between them. CDR3 size: 14 residues. CDR3 sequence reads: CATVLFTSSYEQYF. CDR3 DNA: TGTGCCACCGTTCTTTTCACGAGCTCCTACGAGCAGTACTTC.

V gene TRBV14 combines with J gene TRBJ2-2, with TRBD1 matching 9 bases. This CDR3 is built from 15 residues. The germline V gene encodes CDR1 SGHDN and CDR2 FVKESK. The J segment lost 3 bases and the V segment lost 5 bases, leaving 4 bases of the junction unmatched. Written as DNA, the CDR3 is TGTGCCAGCAGCGTACAGGGGGCGGACACCGGGGAGCTGTTTTTT. It translates to CASSVQGADTGELFF.

The CDR3 DNA reads TGCGCCAGCAGCTCGTTGGAGGCTCAGGGAAACACCATATATTTT. Encoded protein: CASSSLEAQGNTIYF. The chain employs TRBV5-1 and TRBJ1-3; D remains unclear. Germline CDR1 and CDR2: SGHRS and YFSETQ. This CDR3 is built from 15 residues. V was cut by 3 bases and J by 4 bases, with 14 bases left in between.

This sequence joins TRBV7-2 and TRBJ2-3, with TRBD2 identical over 7 bases. Trimming at V came to 3 bases and at J to 9 bases, leaving 15 bases not matched to a gene. The germline V gene encodes CDR1 SGHTA and CDR2 FQGNSA. The CDR3 has 16 amino acids. In DNA, the CDR3 is TGTGCCAGCAGCTTTCCTCTAGGCGGGGGTGGGGACACGCAGTATTTT. It yields the protein CASSFPLGGGGDTQYF.

This chain connects TRBV9 to TRBJ2-7, with 9 bases aligning to TRBD2. The CDR3 sequence is 15 residues long. CDR1 and CDR2 (germline): SGDLS, YYNGEE. V lost 3 bases and J lost 2; bases outside the gene matches: 6. The CDR3 reads CASSEGASGAYEQYF. Written as DNA, the CDR3 is TGTGCCAGCAGCGAAGGGGCTAGCGGGGCCTACGAGCAGTACTTC. The full variable domain, rest sourced from reference TRBV9 and TRBJ2-7, is DSGVTQTPKHLITATGQRVTLRCSPRSGDLSVYWYQQSLDQGLQFLIQYYNGEERAKGNILERFSAQQFPDLHSELNLSSLELGDSALYFCASSEGASGAYEQYFGPGTRLTVT.

This rearrangement joins TRBV9 to TRBJ1-1; D not resolved. V was cut by 0 bases and J by 3 bases, with 9 bases left in between. The V gene's germline CDR1 is SGDLS and CDR2 YYNGEE. The CDR3 is 14 amino acids. The CDR3 sequence is CASSVDSVDTEAFF. The CDR3 coding sequence is TGTGCCAGCAGCGTAGATTCCGTCGACACTGAAGCTTTCTTT.

The table lists this clone with a few counts. The chain employs TRBV6-4 and TRBJ1-1; possible D gene TRBD1, 5 bases. The CDR3 sequence is 13 residues long. Germline CDR1 and CDR2: MRHNA and SNTAGT. V was cut by 5 bases and J by 2 bases, with 9 bases left in between. This CDR3 is CASSSTGNTEAFF. The DNA for the CDR3 is TGTGCCAGCAGTTCCACAGGAAACACTGAAGCTTTCTTT.

This clone is a singleton in its sample. The rearrangement uses TRBV14 and TRBJ1-4; TRBD1 is a possible D gene (5 bases). Germline CDR1 SGHDN, CDR2 FVKESK. The CDR3 loop spans 14 amino acids. V was pared by 1 base and J by 8 bases, with 11 bases between. CDR3 protein: CASSQVGSGEKLFF. In nucleotides, the CDR3 is TGTGCCAGCAGCCAAGTCGGGTCAGGGGAAAAACTGTTTTTT.